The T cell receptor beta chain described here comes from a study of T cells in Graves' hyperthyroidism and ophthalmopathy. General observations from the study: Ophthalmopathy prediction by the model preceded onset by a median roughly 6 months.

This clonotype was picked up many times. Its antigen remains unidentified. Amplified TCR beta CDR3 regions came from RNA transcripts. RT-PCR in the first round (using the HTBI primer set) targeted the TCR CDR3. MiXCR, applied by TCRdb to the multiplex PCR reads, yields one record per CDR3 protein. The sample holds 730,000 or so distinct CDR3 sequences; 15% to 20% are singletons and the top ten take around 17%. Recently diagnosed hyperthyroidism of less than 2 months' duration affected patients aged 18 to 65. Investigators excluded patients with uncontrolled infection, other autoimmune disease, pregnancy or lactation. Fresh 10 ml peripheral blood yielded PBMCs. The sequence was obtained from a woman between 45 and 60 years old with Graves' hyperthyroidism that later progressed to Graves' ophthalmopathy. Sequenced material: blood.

The CDR3 is CASSPPPTWETQYF. CDR3 DNA: TGTGCCAGCTCACCACCCCCTACCTGGGAGACCCAGTACTTC. The rearrangement links TRBV18 to TRBJ2-5; no clear D gene. Germline loops: CDR1 KGHSH, CDR2 LQKENI. CDR3 length equals 14 residues. V was pared by 0 bases and J by 5 bases, with 10 bases between.